Below, 21 T cell receptor beta chains from the same sample are listed, as sequenced in a study of shared clonotypes between healthy human individuals. The method was immunoSEQ multiplex PCR; TCRdb's version includes in-frame clones alone and lacks a portion of them. The sample records about 1.5 million clones, approximately 98% being singletons. Sequencing used naive CD4+ T cells sorted from blood. As for subset: CD45RA+ positively selected. The receptors come from a man aged 25 to 40 in good health.

Of note for this clone: At the DNA level, this CDR3 is encoded by other sequences in the same sample as well. The CDR3 region is CASSEAGETQYF. Here the CDR3 DNA reads TGTGCCAGCAGTGAAGCCGGGGAGACCCAGTACTTC. V gene TRBV2 combines with J gene TRBJ2-5; D gene uncertain. V was trimmed by 0 bases and J by 5 bases, leaving 4 bases between them. The germline V gene has CDR1 SNHLY and CDR2 FYNNEI. The CDR3 length is 12 residues.

Points on this clone: Other DNA sequences in this sample translate to the same CDR3. The rearrangement joins TRBV5-4 to TRBJ2-3; D is uncertain. The germline V gene encodes CDR1 SGHNT and CDR2 YYREEE (reference sequence). V dropped 4 bases and J dropped 6 bases, with 9 bases sitting between them. The length of the CDR3 is 12 residues. CDR3 loop: CASSRSTDTQYF. Written as DNA, the CDR3 is TGTGCCAGCAGCCGGAGTACGGATACGCAGTATTTT.

V usage is TRBV4-3 and J usage is TRBJ2-3, with 7 bases fitting TRBD2. The CDR3 spans 18 residues. Germline CDR1 is LGHNA and CDR2 is YSLEER. The V segment lost 1 base and the J segment 4 bases; nucleotides outside the gene matches: 14. DNA for the CDR3: TGCGCCAGCAGCCAAGCAACCCGAGGGGCGGGAGAAGCAGATACGCAGTATTTT. Translated: CASSQATRGAGEADTQYF.

This clone was observed once. The chain joins TRBV25-1 to TRBJ2-3; possible D gene TRBD2, 6 bases. Germline assignment: CDR1 MGHDK and CDR2 SYGVNS. Trimming shortened V by 1 base and J by 8 bases, and 16 bases separated the two germline ends. The CDR3 loop spans 15 amino acids. The CDR3: CASSELTGSGATQYF. In nucleotides, the CDR3 is TGTGCCAGCAGTGAATTAACGGGGTCGGGAGCTACGCAGTATTTT.

The V gene is TRBV21-1, the J gene TRBJ2-3; TRBD2, the table's D call, was not compared with the DNA. TRBV21-1 is a pseudogene. The CDR3 is 15 residues long. The DNA of the CDR3 is TGTGCCAGCAGCACCCGGACTAGTGAGACAGATACGCAGTATTTT. Translated, it gives CASSTRTSETDTQYF.

The V gene is TRBV5-4, the J gene TRBJ2-6, with 7 positions matching TRBD2. Germline V gene data show CDR1 as SGHNT and CDR2 as YYREEE (reference sequence). The junction had 5 bases not matched to a gene; V was cut back by 0 bases and J by 2 bases. This CDR3 is 17 amino acids long. CDR3 DNA: TGTGCCAGCAGCTTGGTATCGGGGGGACCTGGGGCCAACGTCCTGACTTTC. Protein: CASSLVSGGPGANVLTF.

The chain combines TRBV10-2 with TRBJ1-5, with D uncertain. The V end was cut by 3 bases, the J end by 1 base, with 13 bases between. Germline V CDR1 and CDR2: WSHSY, SAAADI. The CDR3 is 16 amino acids. The CDR3 spells CASSDILGRSNQPQHF. CDR3 coding DNA: TGCGCCAGCAGTGACATTTTAGGACGGAGCAATCAGCCCCAGCATTTT.

This rearrangement joins TRBV9 to TRBJ2-1, with D tentatively TRBD1 (5 bases). CDR1 and CDR2 from the germline V gene are SGDLS and YYNGEE. Between the trimmed V and J ends, which lost 1 base and 3 bases, there was a span of 14 bases. CDR3 length: 16 amino acids. The CDR3 sequence: CASSVSAGFDYNEQFF. The CDR3 DNA reads as TGTGCCAGCAGCGTATCAGCAGGGTTTGACTACAATGAGCAGTTCTTC.

This rearrangement joins TRBV6-5 to TRBJ2-7; D may be TRBD1 (5 bases). The CDR3 covers 16 residues. CDR1 is MNHEY, CDR2 SVGAGI, per germline. V was shortened by 0 bases and J by 1 base, with 13 bases between the two germline ends. CDR3 coding DNA: TGTGCCAGCAGTTACTCGAGGCAGGGTCGATCCTACGAGCAGTACTTC. It encodes CASSYSRQGRSYEQYF.

This sequence joins TRBV5-4 and TRBJ1-1, with a tentative D call TRBD1 (5 bases). Germline V gene sequence: CDR1 SGHNT, CDR2 YYREEE (reference sequence). Deletions cut 6 bases from V and 5 bases from J, with 17 bases between. CDR3 size: 14 residues. CDR3 residues: CASTLEGRETEAFF. In DNA, the CDR3 is TGTGCCAGCACCCTGGAGGGGCGGGAGACTGAAGCTTTCTTT. Filled out from reference TRBV5-4 and TRBJ1-1, the complete variable domain reads ETGVTQSPTHLIKTRGQQVTLRCSSQSGHNTVSWYQQALGQGPQFIFQYYREEENGRGNFPPRFSGLQFPNYSSELNVNALELDDSALYLCASTLEGRETEAFFGQGTRLTVV.

The rearrangement uses TRBV7-7 and TRBJ2-5; possibly TRBD2 for D (5 bases). Germline-derived CDR1 and CDR2 are SSHAT and FNYEAQ (reference sequence). CDR3 size: 13 residues. V gave up 5 bases and J gave up 5 bases, with 12 bases separating them. CDR3 amino acids: CASSPLTGETQYF. The CDR3 DNA is TGTGCCAGCAGCCCGTTGACGGGGGAGACCCAGTACTTC.

The genes are TRBV16 and TRBJ2-1, with unresolved D. The germline V gene encodes CDR1 KGHSY and CDR2 FQNENV. Trimming pared 4 bases from V and 6 bases from J, leaving 16 bases between. The CDR3 has 15 amino acids. CDR3 nucleotide sequence: TGTGCCAGCAGCCCCCTATTAAATACGCGCAATGAGCAGTTCTTC. Translation: CASSPLLNTRNEQFF.

The chain links TRBV7-3 to TRBJ2-7; 8 bases fit TRBD1. V lost 5 bases, J lost 4 bases, and 7 bases stayed unmatched. The CDR3 totals 14 residues. Germline V CDR1 and CDR2: SGHTA, FQGTGA. In nucleotides, the CDR3 is TGTGCCAGCAGCCCCACCGGGACAGGTTACGAGCAGTACTTC. The encoded protein is CASSPTGTGYEQYF.

The chain combines TRBV5-1 with TRBJ2-2; D not resolved. The V and J ends lost 3 bases and 5 bases respectively, with 11 bases between them. Germline V gene lookup returns CDR1 SGHRS and CDR2 YFSETQ. The CDR3 contains 14 residues. The CDR3 bases are TGCGCCAGCAGCTGGGCTGGGGATACCGGGGAGCTGTTTTTT. It specifies CASSWAGDTGELFF.

The chain uses TRBV11-2 and TRBJ2-7; 11 nucleotides agree with TRBD2. The CDR3 covers 15 residues. V lost 5 bases and J lost 2; bases outside the gene matches: 5. CDR1 SGHAT and CDR2 FQNNGV come from the germline V gene. The chain's CDR3 is CASSTGLAAAYEQYF. The CDR3 coding sequence is TGTGCCAGCAGCACGGGACTAGCGGCCGCCTACGAGCAGTACTTC.

The V gene is TRBV9, the J gene TRBJ1-2; 7 positions agree with TRBD1. The CDR3 spans 16 residues. The germline CDR1 and CDR2 sequences are SGDLS and YYNGEE. Trimming removed 0 bases from V and 4 bases from J; junction bases left unmatched: 9. The CDR3 sequence: CASSVAAEGAGYGYTF. The CDR3 DNA sequence: TGTGCCAGCAGCGTAGCCGCGGAGGGGGCGGGCTATGGCTACACCTTC. Based on the CDR3 plus reference TRBV9 and TRBJ1-2, the full variable domain is DSGVTQTPKHLITATGQRVTLRCSPRSGDLSVYWYQQSLDQGLQFLIQYYNGEERAKGNILERFSAQQFPDLHSELNLSSLELGDSALYFCASSVAAEGAGYGYTFGSGTRLTVV.

This rearrangement joins TRBV10-1 to TRBJ2-1; 8 bases are a match to TRBD1. V lost 3 bases, J lost 7 bases, and 11 bases stayed unmatched. This CDR3 has 16 amino acids. Germline CDR1 reads WNHNN; CDR2 reads SYGVQD (reference sequence). CDR3: CASSDQTGAGLNEQFF. In nucleotides, the CDR3 is TGCGCCAGCAGTGACCAGACAGGGGCCGGTTTGAATGAGCAGTTCTTC.

CDR3 nucleotide sequence: TGCGCCAGCAGTGAGTTAGGCAGGGGGGGGACTGAAGCTTTCTTT. It encodes CASSELGRGGTEAFF. This chain connects TRBV10-2 to TRBJ1-1; 7 bases match TRBD1. This CDR3 has 15 residues. V was pared by 1 base and J by 5 bases, with 7 bases of the junction left unmatched. Looked up from germline, CDR1 is WSHSY and CDR2 is SAAADI.

The chain carries TRBV2 and TRBJ2-7; 8 bases match TRBD1. The CDR3 has 14 residues. CDR1 is SNHLY and CDR2 is FYNNEI in the germline V gene. V trimming: 3 bases; J trimming: 3 bases; junction bases outside the gene matches: 4. The CDR3: CASSDRGHFYEQYF. In nucleotides, the CDR3 is TGTGCCAGCAGTGACAGGGGGCATTTCTACGAGCAGTACTTC.

The chain joins TRBV15 to TRBJ1-4, with 8 nucleotides matching TRBD1. CDR1 is LNHNV and CDR2 is YYDKDF in the germline V gene (reference sequence). After removal of 3 bases from V and 4 bases from J, the junction contained 4 bases not matched to a gene. There are 15 residues in the CDR3. In DNA, the CDR3 is TGTGCCACCAGCAGTTACAGGGGGGTTAATGAAAAACTGTTTTTT. It translates to CATSSYRGVNEKLFF.

This clone was seen a single time. Other nucleotide sequences from this sample produce the same CDR3. DNA for the CDR3: TGTGCCAGCAGCGTGGGGCTAGCGGGAGAGACCCAGTACTTC. It encodes CASSVGLAGETQYF. The chain employs TRBV9 and TRBJ2-5; 8 nucleotides align to TRBD2. CDR1 and CDR2 from the germline V gene are SGDLS and YYNGEE. The trim removed 2 bases at V and 4 bases at J, leaving 4 bases unmatched. The CDR3 contains 14 residues.